These 7 T cell receptor beta chains were all obtained from the same sample, sequenced in a study of Ad26.COV2.S vaccination and SARS-CoV-2 variants. The repertoire was sequenced with immunoSEQ multiplex PCR; TCRdb's copy has only in-frame clones and lacks some. The data contain about 350,000 clones, 70% to 90% of them singletons. As for treatment: around 19 received Ad26.COV2.S at low or high dose, single or two shots; 5 received placebo; per-sample allocation not given. Collection of the samples took place on day 63 after the first injection of vaccine or placebo. The specimen comprised peripheral blood, sampled in a trial of Ad26.COV2.S vaccine versus placebo. These receptors came from a person aged 18-65 years who received the Ad26.COV2.S COVID-19 vaccine or a placebo.

V usage is TRBV19 and J usage is TRBJ2-2, with 9 bases fitting TRBD1. V was clipped by 5 bases and J by 6 bases; unmatched bases: 10. The CDR3 contains 16 residues. In germline, CDR1 is LNHDA, CDR2 SQIVND (reference sequence). CDR3: CASSYHLGQGAGELFF. CDR3 DNA: TGTGCCAGTAGTTACCACTTGGGACAGGGAGCCGGGGAGCTGTTTTTT.

The genes are TRBV5-1 and TRBJ2-2; D unresolved. CDR3 length equals 15 residues. Trimming took 0 bases from V and 1 from J, leaving 7 bases between them. In germline, CDR1 is SGHRS, CDR2 YFSETQ. The CDR3 sequence: CASSLESVNTGELFF. CDR3 coding DNA: TGCGCCAGCAGCTTGGAGAGTGTGAACACCGGGGAGCTGTTTTTT. The entire variable domain, with the rest obtained from reference TRBV5-1 and TRBJ2-2, is as follows: KAGVTQTPRYLIKTRGQQVTLSCSPISGHRSVSWYQQTPGQGLQFLFEYFSETQRNKGNFPGRFSGRQFSNSRSEMNVSTLELGDSALYLCASSLESVNTGELFFGEGSRLTVL.

This clone was seen only once. CDR3 bases: TGTGCCAGTAGCGGACAGGGGGCGATCAGGGAGCTGTTTTTT. This sequence encodes CASSGQGAIRELFF. The chain links TRBV19 to TRBJ2-2, with 11 nucleotides matching TRBD1. The J segment lost 9 bases and the V segment lost 6 bases, leaving 6 bases of the junction unmatched. CDR3 length equals 14 residues. Germline loops: CDR1 LNHDA, CDR2 SQIVND (reference sequence). Filled out from reference TRBV19 and TRBJ2-2, the complete variable domain reads DGGITQSPKYLFRKEGQNVTLSCEQNLNHDAMYWYRQDPGQGLRLIYYSQIVNDFQKGDIAEGYSVSREKKESFPLTVTSAQKNPTAFYLCASSGQGAIRELFFGEGSRLTVL.

Many counts were recorded for this clone. V gene TRBV7-6 combines with J gene TRBJ2-5, with unresolved D. The germline V gene has CDR1 SGHVS and CDR2 FNYEAQ. The CDR3 totals 13 residues. V was clipped by 3 bases and J by 0 bases, with 5 bases between them. The CDR3 bases are TGTGCCAGCAGCTTCGGGTACCAAGAGACCCAGTACTTC. It yields the protein CASSFGYQETQYF.

The CDR3 sequence: CASRGGVEDTQYF. In nucleotides, the CDR3 is TGCGCCAGCAGGGGCGGAGTTGAAGATACGCAGTATTTT. V is TRBV5-1 and J is TRBJ2-3; D unclear. Deletions cut 5 bases from V and 5 bases from J, with 12 bases between. CDR3 length equals 13 residues. Germline V gene sequence: CDR1 SGHRS, CDR2 YFSETQ.

The gene calls are TRBV2 and TRBJ2-5; D gene unclear. Deletions cut 3 bases from V and 9 bases from J, with 14 bases between. The CDR3 contains 13 residues. Germline values: CDR1 SNHLY, CDR2 FYNNEI. CDR3: CASSDWSFAAQYF. The CDR3 region has the DNA TGTGCCAGCAGTGATTGGTCGTTCGCGGCCCAGTACTTC.

The gene calls are TRBV18 and TRBJ1-4; 7 nucleotides align to TRBD1. There are 16 residues in the CDR3. V trimming: 3 bases; J trimming: 4 bases; junction bases outside the gene matches: 8. The germline V gene has CDR1 KGHSH and CDR2 LQKENI. DNA for the CDR3: TGTGCCAGCTCACCCATTCGGGACAGCATTAATGAAAAACTGTTTTTT. Its translation is CASSPIRDSINEKLFF.